This entry features one T cell receptor (beta chain) sequence. No antigen is known for it. The data belong to a study of lymphopenia after photon versus proton radiotherapy. Points from the study as a whole: Authors raise, but do not show, better survival with proton therapy. Photon-treated patients lost naive T cells and TCR diversity; proton-treated stayed stable. After lymphocyte nadir, photon-treated repertoires showed oligoclonal expansion, especially CD8+ Temra. In patients who died, overall survival fell as post-nadir TCR diversity dropped more.

The V segment lost 6 bases and the J segment 3 bases; nucleotides outside the gene matches: 8. Germline CDR1 and CDR2: SNHLY and FYNNEI. This CDR3 comprises 16 residues. Data came from immunoSEQ multiplex PCR; TCRdb stores just in-frame clones and leaves some out. In the table there are 20,000 to 30,000 clones, roughly 80% of which are singletons. The sequence was obtained from a woman aged 70 to 79 with pancreatic cancer. The chain has TRBV2 and TRBJ2-3; 11 nucleotides match TRBD2. Sequenced here: peripheral blood, sampled from a patient treated with proton-based radiotherapy. The CDR3 reads CASRRSGRAGTDTQYF. The CDR3 region has the DNA TGTGCCAGCAGACGTAGCGGGAGGGCCGGGACAGATACGCAGTATTTT.